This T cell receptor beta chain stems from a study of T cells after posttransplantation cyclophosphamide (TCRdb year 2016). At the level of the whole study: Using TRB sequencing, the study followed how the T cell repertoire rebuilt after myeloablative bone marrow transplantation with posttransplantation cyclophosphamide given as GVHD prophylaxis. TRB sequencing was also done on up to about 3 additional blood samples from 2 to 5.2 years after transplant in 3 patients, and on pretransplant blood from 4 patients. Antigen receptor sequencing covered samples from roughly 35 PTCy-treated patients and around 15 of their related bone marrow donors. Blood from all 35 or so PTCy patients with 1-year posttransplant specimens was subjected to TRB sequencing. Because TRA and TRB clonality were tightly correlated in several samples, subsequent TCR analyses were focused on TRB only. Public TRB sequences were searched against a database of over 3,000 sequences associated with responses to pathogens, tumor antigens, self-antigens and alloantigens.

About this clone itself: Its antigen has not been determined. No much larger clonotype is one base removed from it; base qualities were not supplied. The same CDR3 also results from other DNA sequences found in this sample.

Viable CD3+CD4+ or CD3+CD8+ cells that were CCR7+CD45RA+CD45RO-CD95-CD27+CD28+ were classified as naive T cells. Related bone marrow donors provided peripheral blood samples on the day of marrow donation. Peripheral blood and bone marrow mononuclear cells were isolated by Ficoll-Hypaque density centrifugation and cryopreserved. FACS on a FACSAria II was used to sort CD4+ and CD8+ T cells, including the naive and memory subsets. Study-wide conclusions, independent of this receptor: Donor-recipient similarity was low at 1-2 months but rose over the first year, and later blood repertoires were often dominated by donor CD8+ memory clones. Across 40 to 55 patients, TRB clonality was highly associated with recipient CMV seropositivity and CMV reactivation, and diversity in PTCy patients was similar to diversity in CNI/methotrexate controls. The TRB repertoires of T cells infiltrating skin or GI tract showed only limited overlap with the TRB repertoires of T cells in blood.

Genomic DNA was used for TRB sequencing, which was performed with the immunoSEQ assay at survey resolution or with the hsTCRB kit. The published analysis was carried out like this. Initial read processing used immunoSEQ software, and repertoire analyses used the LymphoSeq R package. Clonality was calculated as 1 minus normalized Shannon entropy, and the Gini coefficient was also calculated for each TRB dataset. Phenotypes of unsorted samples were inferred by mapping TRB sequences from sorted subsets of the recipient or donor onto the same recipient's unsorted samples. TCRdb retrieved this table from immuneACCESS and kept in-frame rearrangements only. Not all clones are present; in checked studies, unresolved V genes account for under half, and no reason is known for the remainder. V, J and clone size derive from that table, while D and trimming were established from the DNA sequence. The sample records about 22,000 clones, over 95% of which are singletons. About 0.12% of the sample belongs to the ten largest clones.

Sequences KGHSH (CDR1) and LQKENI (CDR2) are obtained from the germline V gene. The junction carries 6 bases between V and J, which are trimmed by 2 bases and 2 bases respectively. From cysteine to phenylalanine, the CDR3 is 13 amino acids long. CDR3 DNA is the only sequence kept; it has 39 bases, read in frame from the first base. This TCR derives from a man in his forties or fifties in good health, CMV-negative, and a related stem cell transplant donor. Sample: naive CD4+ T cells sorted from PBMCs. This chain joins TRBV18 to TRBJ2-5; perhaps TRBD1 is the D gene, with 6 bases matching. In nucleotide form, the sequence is TGTGCCAGCTCACCAACAGGGCAAGAGACCCAGTACTTC. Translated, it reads CASSPTGQETQYF.